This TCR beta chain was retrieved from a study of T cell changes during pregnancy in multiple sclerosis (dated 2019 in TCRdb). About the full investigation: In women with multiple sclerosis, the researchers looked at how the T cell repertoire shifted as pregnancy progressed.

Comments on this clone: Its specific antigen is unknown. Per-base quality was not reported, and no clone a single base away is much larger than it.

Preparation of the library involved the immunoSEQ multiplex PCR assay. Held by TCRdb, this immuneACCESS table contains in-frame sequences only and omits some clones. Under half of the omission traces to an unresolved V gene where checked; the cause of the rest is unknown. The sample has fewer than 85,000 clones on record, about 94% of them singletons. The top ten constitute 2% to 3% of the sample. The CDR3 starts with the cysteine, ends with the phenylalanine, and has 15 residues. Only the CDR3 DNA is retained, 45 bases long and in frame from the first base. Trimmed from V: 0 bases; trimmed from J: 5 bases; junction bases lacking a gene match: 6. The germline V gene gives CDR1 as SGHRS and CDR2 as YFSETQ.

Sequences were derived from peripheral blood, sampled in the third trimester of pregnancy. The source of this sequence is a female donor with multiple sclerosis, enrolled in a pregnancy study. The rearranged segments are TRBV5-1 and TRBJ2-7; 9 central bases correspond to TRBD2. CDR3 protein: CASSLAGRGGDEQYF. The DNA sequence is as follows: TGCGCCAGCAGCTTGGCCGGGCGGGGGGGCGACGAGCAGTACTTC. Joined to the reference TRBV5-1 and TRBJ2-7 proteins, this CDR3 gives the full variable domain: KAGVTQTPRYLIKTRGQQVTLSCSPISGHRSVSWYQQTPGQGLQFLFEYFSETQRNKGNFPGRFSGRQFSNSRSEMNVSTLELGDSALYLCASSLAGRGGDEQYFGPGTRLTVT.